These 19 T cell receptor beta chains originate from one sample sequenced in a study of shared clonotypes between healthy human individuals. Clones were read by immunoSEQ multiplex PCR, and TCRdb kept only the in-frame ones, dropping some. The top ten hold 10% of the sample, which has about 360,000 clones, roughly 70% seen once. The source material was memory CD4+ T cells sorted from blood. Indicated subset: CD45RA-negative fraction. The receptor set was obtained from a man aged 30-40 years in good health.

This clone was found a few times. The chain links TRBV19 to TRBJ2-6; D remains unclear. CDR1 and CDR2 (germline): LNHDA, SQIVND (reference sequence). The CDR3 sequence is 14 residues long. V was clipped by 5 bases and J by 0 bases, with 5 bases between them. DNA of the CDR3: TGTGCCAGTAGTTCCTACTCTGGGGCCAACGTCCTGACTTTC. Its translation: CASSSYSGANVLTF.

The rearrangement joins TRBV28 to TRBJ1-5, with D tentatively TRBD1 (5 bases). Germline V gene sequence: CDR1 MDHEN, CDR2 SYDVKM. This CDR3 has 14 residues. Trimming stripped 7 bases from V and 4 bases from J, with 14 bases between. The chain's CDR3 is CASTRGTANQPQHF. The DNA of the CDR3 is TGTGCCAGCACCCGAGGGACGGCTAATCAGCCCCAGCATTTT.

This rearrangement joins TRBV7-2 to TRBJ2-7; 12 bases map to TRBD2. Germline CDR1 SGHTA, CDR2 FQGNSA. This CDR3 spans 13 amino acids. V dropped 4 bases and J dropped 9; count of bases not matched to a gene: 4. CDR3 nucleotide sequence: TGTGCCAGCAGCTCGACTAGCGGGAGTATGCAGTACTTC. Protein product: CASSSTSGSMQYF.

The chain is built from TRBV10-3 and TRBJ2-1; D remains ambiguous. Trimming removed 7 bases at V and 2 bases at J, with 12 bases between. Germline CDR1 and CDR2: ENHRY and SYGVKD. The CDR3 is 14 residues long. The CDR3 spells CAINGDPTYNEQFF. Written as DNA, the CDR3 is TGTGCCATCAATGGAGACCCCACCTACAATGAGCAGTTCTTC.

The CDR3 nucleotides read TGCGCCAGCAGCTTGGATCCTAACTATGGCTACACCTTC. The encoded protein is CASSLDPNYGYTF. The chain is built from TRBV5-1 and TRBJ1-2; D unclear. The germline V gene encodes CDR1 SGHRS and CDR2 YFSETQ. This CDR3 region has 13 residues. V lost 0 bases and J lost 0, with 3 bases in between. The full variable domain, with the rest looked up from reference TRBV5-1 and TRBJ1-2, is KAGVTQTPRYLIKTRGQQVTLSCSPISGHRSVSWYQQTPGQGLQFLFEYFSETQRNKGNFPGRFSGRQFSNSRSEMNVSTLELGDSALYLCASSLDPNYGYTFGSGTRLTVV.

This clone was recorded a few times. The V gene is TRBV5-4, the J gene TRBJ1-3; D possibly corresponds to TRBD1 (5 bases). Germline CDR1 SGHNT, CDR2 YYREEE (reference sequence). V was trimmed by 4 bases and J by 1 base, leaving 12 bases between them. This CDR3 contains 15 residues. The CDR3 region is CASSLTGGSGNTIYF. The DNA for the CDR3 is TGTGCCAGCAGCCTGACCGGGGGGTCTGGAAACACCATATATTTT.

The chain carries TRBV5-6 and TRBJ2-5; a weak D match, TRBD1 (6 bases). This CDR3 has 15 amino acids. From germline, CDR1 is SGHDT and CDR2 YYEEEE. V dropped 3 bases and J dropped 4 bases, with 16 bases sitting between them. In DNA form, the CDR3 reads TGTGCCAGCAGCTCGGTGGTGGGACATAGAGAGACCCAGTACTTC. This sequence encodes CASSSVVGHRETQYF. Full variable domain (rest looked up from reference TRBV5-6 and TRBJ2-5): DAGVTQSPTHLIKTRGQQVTLRCSPKSGHDTVSWYQQALGQGPQFIFQYYEEEERQRGNFPDRFSGHQFPNYSSELNVNALLLGDSALYLCASSSVVGHRETQYFGPGTRLLVL.

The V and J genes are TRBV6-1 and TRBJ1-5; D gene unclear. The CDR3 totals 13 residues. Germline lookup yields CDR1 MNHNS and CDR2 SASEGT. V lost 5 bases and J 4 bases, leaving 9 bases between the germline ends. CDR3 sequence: CASSYAINQPQHF. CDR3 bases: TGTGCCAGCAGTTATGCCATAAATCAGCCCCAGCATTTT.

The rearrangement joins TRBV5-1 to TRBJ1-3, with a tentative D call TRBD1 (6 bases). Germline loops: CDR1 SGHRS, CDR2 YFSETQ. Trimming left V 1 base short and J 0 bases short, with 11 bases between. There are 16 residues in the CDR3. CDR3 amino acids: CASSLSGGASGNTIYF. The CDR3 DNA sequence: TGCGCCAGCAGCTTGAGTGGGGGCGCCTCTGGAAACACCATATATTTT.

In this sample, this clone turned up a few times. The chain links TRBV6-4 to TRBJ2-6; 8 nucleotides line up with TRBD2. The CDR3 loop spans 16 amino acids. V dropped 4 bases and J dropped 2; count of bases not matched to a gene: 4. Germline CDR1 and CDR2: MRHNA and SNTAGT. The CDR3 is CASSAGGGAGANVLTF. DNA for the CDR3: TGTGCCAGCAGTGCCGGGGGGGGCGCTGGGGCCAACGTCCTGACTTTC.

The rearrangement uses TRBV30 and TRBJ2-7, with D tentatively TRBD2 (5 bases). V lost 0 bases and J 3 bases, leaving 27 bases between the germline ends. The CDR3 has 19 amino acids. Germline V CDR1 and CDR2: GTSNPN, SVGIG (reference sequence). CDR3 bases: TGTGCCTGGAGTGTGTACTTCGGGGTGGGGAAAATCGGAGACTACGAGCAGTACTTC. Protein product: CAWSVYFGVGKIGDYEQYF.

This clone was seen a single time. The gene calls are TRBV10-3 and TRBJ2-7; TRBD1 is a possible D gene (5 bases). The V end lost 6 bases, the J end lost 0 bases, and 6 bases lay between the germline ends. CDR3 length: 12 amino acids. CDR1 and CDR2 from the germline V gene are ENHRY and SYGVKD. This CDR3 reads CAIRDTSYEQYF. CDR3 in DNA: TGTGCCATCAGGGACACCTCCTACGAGCAGTACTTC.

DNA for the CDR3: TGTGCCAGCAAACAGGGGTTGGTTGGAAACACCATATATTTT. Translated: CASKQGLVGNTIYF. The chain links TRBV2 to TRBJ1-3; TRBD1 agrees at 7 bases. Germline V gene data show CDR1 as SNHLY and CDR2 as FYNNEI. V lost 7 bases to trimming and J lost 3 bases; unmatched junction nucleotides: 6. CDR3 length equals 14 residues.

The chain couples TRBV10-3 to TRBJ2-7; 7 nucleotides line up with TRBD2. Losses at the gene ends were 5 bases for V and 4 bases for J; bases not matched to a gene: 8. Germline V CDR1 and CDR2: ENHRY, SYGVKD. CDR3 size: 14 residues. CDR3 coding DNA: TGTGCCATCAGTTCCGGGACTACCATTTACGAGCAGTACTTC. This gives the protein CAISSGTTIYEQYF.

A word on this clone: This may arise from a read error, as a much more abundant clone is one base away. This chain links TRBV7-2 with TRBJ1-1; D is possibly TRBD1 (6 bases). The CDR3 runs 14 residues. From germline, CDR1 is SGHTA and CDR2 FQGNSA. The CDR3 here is CASSARPGDTEALF. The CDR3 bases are TGTGCCAGCAGCGCACGGCCGGGGGACACTGAAGCTCTCTTT.

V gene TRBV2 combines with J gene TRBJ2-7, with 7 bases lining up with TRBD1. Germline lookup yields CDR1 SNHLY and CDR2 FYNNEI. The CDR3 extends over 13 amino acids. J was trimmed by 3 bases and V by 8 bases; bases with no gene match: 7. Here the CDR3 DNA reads TGTGCCAGCGCCGGGACAGCCAACTACGAGCAGTACTTC. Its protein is CASAGTANYEQYF.

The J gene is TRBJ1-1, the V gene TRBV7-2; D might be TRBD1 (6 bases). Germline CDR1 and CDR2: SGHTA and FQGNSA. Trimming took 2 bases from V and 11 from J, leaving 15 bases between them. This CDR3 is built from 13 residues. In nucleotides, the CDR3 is TGTGCCAGCAGCTTAAACAGGGATGTTGGGGCTTTCTTT. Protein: CASSLNRDVGAFF.

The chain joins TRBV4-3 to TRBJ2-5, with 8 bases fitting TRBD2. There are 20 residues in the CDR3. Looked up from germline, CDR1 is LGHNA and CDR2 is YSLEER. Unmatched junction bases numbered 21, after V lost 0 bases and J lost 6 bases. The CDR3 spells CASSQDLREGRGGQLKTQYF. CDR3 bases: TGCGCCAGCAGCCAAGATCTGAGGGAGGGCCGGGGGGGACAATTAAAGACCCAGTACTTC.

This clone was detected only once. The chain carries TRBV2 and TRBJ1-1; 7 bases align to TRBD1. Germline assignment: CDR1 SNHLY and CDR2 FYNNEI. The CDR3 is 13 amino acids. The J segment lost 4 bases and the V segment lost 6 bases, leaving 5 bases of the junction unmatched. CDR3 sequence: CASRGQPSTEAFF. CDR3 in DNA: TGTGCCAGCAGGGGACAGCCGAGCACTGAAGCTTTCTTT. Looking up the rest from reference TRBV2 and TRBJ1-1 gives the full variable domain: EPEVTQTPSHQVTQMGQEVILRCVPISNHLYFYWYRQILGQKVEFLVSFYNNEISEKSEIFDDQFSVERPDGSNFTLKIRSTKLEDSAMYFCASRGQPSTEAFFGQGTRLTVV.